One sample yielded the 28 T cell receptor beta chains listed below, sequenced in a study of T cells after somatic rescue of genetic block. The method was immunoSEQ multiplex PCR; TCRdb's version includes in-frame clones alone and lacks a portion of them. The table shows some 67,000 clones, with about 91% occurring only once. The sequenced sample consisted of peripheral blood mononuclear cells (PBMCs). The receptors come from a man aged 35-49 years.

This clone was found a few times. CDR3 DNA sequence: TGTGCCAGTAGTAGACAGGGGGCTTTTGGGGCCAACGTCCTGACTTTC. It translates to CASSRQGAFGANVLTF. The rearrangement joins TRBV19 to TRBJ2-6, with 10 positions matching TRBD1. CDR3 length: 16 amino acids. Germline values: CDR1 LNHDA, CDR2 SQIVND (reference sequence). With 4 bases clipped from V and 3 bases from J, the junction kept 3 bases outside the gene matches.

V usage is TRBV9 and J usage is TRBJ2-7; the D call may be TRBD1 or TRBD2 (7 bases each). Germline loops: CDR1 SGDLS, CDR2 YYNGEE. Between the trimmed V and J ends, which lost 4 bases and 2 bases, there was a span of 16 bases. The CDR3 length is 15 residues. This chain's CDR3 is CASSSGTATTYEQYF. The DNA of the CDR3 is TGTGCCAGCAGCAGCGGGACAGCCACGACCTACGAGCAGTACTTC.

The chain combines TRBV13 with TRBJ2-3; perhaps TRBD2 as D (5 bases). This CDR3 is built from 15 residues. V lost 2 bases, J lost 6 bases, and 15 bases lay in between. Per the germline V gene, CDR1 is PRHDT and CDR2 is FYEKMQ (reference sequence). The CDR3: CASSLLSRRRDTQYF. DNA of the CDR3: TGTGCCAGCAGCTTACTAAGTCGCAGGAGGGATACGCAGTATTTT.

This clone appeared a single time. The rearrangement joins TRBV18 to TRBJ2-1, with 10 nucleotides matching TRBD2. The CDR3 extends over 14 amino acids. Germline assignment: CDR1 KGHSH and CDR2 LQKENI. The junction had 10 bases not matched to a gene; V was cut back by 7 bases and J by 10 bases. Here the CDR3 reads CASFLLAGVREQFF. In DNA form, the CDR3 reads TGTGCCAGCTTCCTTCTAGCGGGAGTGAGAGAGCAGTTCTTC.

About this clone: The sample holds other DNA sequences that translate to the same CDR3. The rearrangement joins TRBV7-2 to TRBJ1-5, with D unclear. The CDR3 sequence is 15 residues long. Trimming took off 1 base at V and 0 bases at J, with 7 bases between the two ends. The germline V gene has CDR1 SGHTA and CDR2 FQGNSA. The CDR3 sequence: CASSLGQPSNQPQHF. Here the CDR3 DNA reads TGTGCCAGCAGCTTAGGGCAACCTAGCAATCAGCCCCAGCATTTT.

CDR3 coding DNA: TGTGCCAGCAGCGGGTATCTCTATGGCTACACCTTC. Protein sequence: CASSGYLYGYTF. The V and J genes are TRBV6-1 and TRBJ1-2, with D unresolved. V lost 6 bases and J 4 bases, leaving 9 bases between the germline ends. CDR1 MNHNS and CDR2 SASEGT come from the germline V gene. This CDR3 has 12 residues.

The chain employs TRBV2 and TRBJ1-5; D is ambiguous. The CDR3 has 13 amino acids. Germline lookup yields CDR1 SNHLY and CDR2 FYNNEI. Deletions cut 9 bases from V and 0 bases from J, with 9 bases between. DNA of the CDR3: TGTGCCAGTCAAGACAATAGCAATCAGCCCCAGCATTTT. This codes for CASQDNSNQPQHF.

The V call is TRBV29-1, the J call TRBJ1-4; tentatively, D is TRBD1 (5 bases). This CDR3 contains 13 residues. CDR1 and CDR2 (germline): SQVTM, ANQGSEA. V was clipped by 6 bases and J by 2 bases, with 10 bases between them. The CDR3 region has the DNA TGCAGCGTAACAGGTCCCACTAATGAAAAACTGTTTTTT. This codes for CSVTGPTNEKLFF.

The chain has TRBV10-3 and TRBJ2-1; 11 nucleotides line up with TRBD2. V lost 9 bases and J lost 6; bases outside the gene matches: 4. The CDR3 extends over 13 amino acids. Germline assignment: CDR1 ENHRY and CDR2 SYGVKD. The CDR3 DNA sequence: TGTGCCATTTCCGGGACTAGCGGCAATGAGCAGTTCTTC. Its protein is CAISGTSGNEQFF.

V is TRBV4-2 and J is TRBJ1-1; D call uncertain. The CDR3 covers 16 residues. The germline V and J ends were trimmed by 0 bases and 4 bases, with 15 bases remaining between them. Germline values: CDR1 LGHNA, CDR2 YNFKEQ. Here the CDR3 reads CASSQDNLHGGTEAFF. CDR3 sequence (DNA): TGTGCCAGCAGCCAAGATAATCTCCACGGTGGCACTGAAGCTTTCTTT.

The rearrangement links TRBV7-9 to TRBJ2-7; 7 bases are shared with TRBD1. With 0 bases clipped from V and 2 bases from J, the junction kept 7 bases outside the gene matches. Germline values: CDR1 SEHNR, CDR2 FQNEAQ (reference sequence). This CDR3 is built from 16 residues. The CDR3 protein is CASSLAGGGVTYEQYF. CDR3 DNA: TGTGCCAGCAGCTTAGCAGGGGGCGGTGTAACCTACGAGCAGTACTTC.

CDR3 in DNA: TGTGCCAGCAGCCCGGAGCGGGGAAGGCACACTGAAGCTTTCTTT. It codes for CASSPERGRHTEAFF. The chain carries TRBV7-6 and TRBJ1-1; D remains ambiguous. There are 15 residues in the CDR3. Trimming cost V 5 bases and J 3 bases, with 16 bases left between them. Germline V gene lookup returns CDR1 SGHVS and CDR2 FNYEAQ.

The rearrangement links TRBV9 to TRBJ2-1; TRBD2 agrees at 13 bases. This CDR3 comprises 16 residues. Germline V gene data show CDR1 as SGDLS and CDR2 as YYNGEE. J gave up 9 bases and V 4 bases, and 10 bases lay outside the gene matches. In nucleotides, the CDR3 is TGTGCCAGCAGCTTAACCGGACTAGCGGGAGTATCTGAGCAGTTCTTC. Encoded protein: CASSLTGLAGVSEQFF.

The chain recombines TRBV6-5 with TRBJ2-4, with D possibly TRBD2 on 5 matching bases. CDR3 length: 14 residues. The V gene lost 5 bases and the J gene lost 0 bases, with 8 bases spanning the gap. Germline assignment: CDR1 MNHEY and CDR2 SVGAGI. DNA of the CDR3: TGTGCCAGCAGTCCAGGACTAGCCAAAAACATTCAGTACTTC. This encodes CASSPGLAKNIQYF.

The chain employs TRBV6-5 and TRBJ2-3; 11 bases match TRBD2. The CDR3 sequence is 15 residues long. Unmatched junction bases numbered 8, after V lost 6 bases and J lost 6 bases. Germline CDR1 MNHEY, CDR2 SVGAGI. CDR3 sequence: CASRGLAGGEDTQYF. The CDR3 nucleotides read TGTGCCAGCAGGGGGCTAGCGGGAGGTGAGGATACGCAGTATTTT.

V usage is TRBV7-9 and J usage is TRBJ2-3; TRBD2 agrees at 13 bases. In germline, CDR1 is SEHNR, CDR2 FQNEAQ (reference sequence). With 7 bases clipped from V and 3 bases from J, the junction kept 4 bases outside the gene matches. The CDR3 is 15 residues long. Here the CDR3 DNA reads TGTGCCAGCATCGCGACTAGCGGGAGGACAGATACGCAGTATTTT. This sequence encodes CASIATSGRTDTQYF.

The chain recombines TRBV5-1 with TRBJ1-1; TRBD1 might be the D (5 bases). The CDR3 runs to 14 residues. V was pared by 4 bases and J by 4 bases, with 14 bases between. Germline V lookup: CDR1 SGHRS, CDR2 YFSETQ. The CDR3 loop reads CASSQGHRGTEAFF. The CDR3 bases are TGCGCCAGCAGCCAGGGTCACAGAGGCACTGAAGCTTTCTTT.

This rearrangement joins TRBV11-2 to TRBJ2-5; perhaps TRBD1 as D (5 bases). The end of the DNA aligns better with TRBJ2-7, so the J call may be wrong. This CDR3 contains 16 residues. The germline gives CDR1 SGHAT, CDR2 FQNNGV. CDR3 DNA sequence: TGTGCCAGCAGCTTCATGTTAGCAGGGCGAGCCTACGAGCAGTACTTC. Translated: CASSFMLAGRAYEQYF.

This clone was detected a few times. The chain couples TRBV9 to TRBJ2-1; the D gene could be TRBD1 or TRBD2 (6 bases each). Trimming removed 4 bases at V and 0 bases at J, with 11 bases between. Germline CDR1 is SGDLS and CDR2 is YYNGEE. This CDR3 contains 15 residues. CDR3 amino acids: CASSTRDNSYNEQFF. The CDR3 region has the DNA TGTGCCAGCAGCACGCGGGACAACTCCTACAATGAGCAGTTCTTC.

This clone is a singleton in its sample. V and J are TRBV27 and TRBJ2-3; 8 nucleotides line up with TRBD1. CDR3 size: 17 residues. Germline-derived CDR1 and CDR2 are MNHEY and SMNVEV (reference sequence). Trimming removed 0 bases from V and 0 bases from J; junction bases left unmatched: 5. The CDR3 protein is CASSLSGRGPSTDTQYF. In nucleotides, the CDR3 is TGTGCCAGCAGTTTATCGGGCAGGGGGCCGAGCACAGATACGCAGTATTTT.

The V and J genes are TRBV7-9 and TRBJ1-6; D unresolved. Trimming took off 5 bases at V and 9 bases at J, with 14 bases between the two ends. The CDR3 sequence is 14 residues long. Germline V CDR1 and CDR2: SEHNR, FQNEAQ (reference sequence). DNA of the CDR3: TGTGCCAGCAGCGAAGGAAGGGTGAGTTCACCCCTCCACTTT. Translated: CASSEGRVSSPLHF. The whole variable domain, filled in from reference TRBV7-9 and TRBJ1-6, reads DTGVSQNPRHKITKRGQNVTFRCDPISEHNRLYWYRQTLGQGPEFLTYFQNEAQLEKSRLLSDRFSAERPKGSFSTLEIQRTEQGDSAMYLCASSEGRVSSPLHFGNGTRLTVT.

The chain combines TRBV25-1 with TRBJ2-1, with 9 bases that match TRBD2. Per germline, CDR1 MGHDK and CDR2 SYGVNS. The V and J ends lost 1 base and 4 bases, in that order; junction bases with no gene match: 5. The CDR3 length is 16 residues. CDR3 amino acids: CASSELESGGYNEQFF. DNA of the CDR3: TGTGCCAGCAGTGAATTGGAGAGCGGGGGGTACAATGAGCAGTTCTTC.

CDR3 bases: TGCGCCAGCAGCCAAGAAGATGGCGGGAGTACGAACGAGCAGTACTTC. It yields the protein CASSQEDGGSTNEQYF. J is TRBJ2-7 and V is TRBV4-3, with 7 bases lining up with TRBD2. This CDR3 spans 16 amino acids. From germline, CDR1 is LGHNA and CDR2 YSLEER. Unmatched junction bases numbered 10, after V lost 0 bases and J lost 5 bases.

The chain carries TRBV5-1 and TRBJ2-2, with 7 bases identical to TRBD1. The CDR3 has 15 amino acids. The J segment lost 5 bases and the V segment lost 0 bases, leaving 4 bases of the junction unmatched. Germline assignment: CDR1 SGHRS and CDR2 YFSETQ. CDR3 residues: CASSLGQGLTGELFF. For the CDR3, the DNA is TGCGCCAGCAGCTTGGGACAGGGTTTAACCGGGGAGCTGTTTTTT.

This clone was detected once. This chain joins TRBV7-6 and TRBJ2-3, with a weak D call TRBD1 (6 bases). Germline V gives CDR1 SGHVS, CDR2 FNYEAQ. There are 14 residues in the CDR3. V lost 1 base, J lost 4 bases, and 9 bases lay in between. In DNA form, the CDR3 reads TGTGCCAGCAGCTTAGGGACAGTTTCAGATACGCAGTATTTT. As protein: CASSLGTVSDTQYF.

The chain uses TRBV27 and TRBJ2-3, with 10 bases aligning to TRBD2. V trimming: 5 bases; J trimming: 1 base; junction bases outside the gene matches: 6. The CDR3 runs 16 residues. Germline CDR1 reads MNHEY; CDR2 reads SMNVEV (reference sequence). The CDR3 region is CASSPLGLAGTDTQYF. In nucleotides, the CDR3 is TGTGCCAGCAGTCCACTTGGACTAGCGGGCACAGATACGCAGTATTTT.

This clone was recorded once. This chain uses TRBV4-3 with TRBJ1-3; D is ambiguous. Trimming took 1 base from V and 0 from J, leaving 10 bases between them. This CDR3 contains 16 residues. Germline values: CDR1 LGHNA, CDR2 YSLEER. CDR3 coding DNA: TGCGCCAGCAGCCAAGCCGCCCGGAGCTCTGGAAACACCATATATTTT. Residues: CASSQAARSSGNTIYF.

The chain couples TRBV28 to TRBJ2-7, with unresolved D. Germline CDR1 MDHEN, CDR2 SYDVKM. V was shortened by 4 bases and J by 4 bases, with 14 bases between the two germline ends. The CDR3 is 14 residues long. CDR3 amino acids: CASSSRLHGYEQYF. The CDR3 DNA reads TGTGCCAGCAGTTCTAGGCTCCATGGGTACGAGCAGTACTTC.